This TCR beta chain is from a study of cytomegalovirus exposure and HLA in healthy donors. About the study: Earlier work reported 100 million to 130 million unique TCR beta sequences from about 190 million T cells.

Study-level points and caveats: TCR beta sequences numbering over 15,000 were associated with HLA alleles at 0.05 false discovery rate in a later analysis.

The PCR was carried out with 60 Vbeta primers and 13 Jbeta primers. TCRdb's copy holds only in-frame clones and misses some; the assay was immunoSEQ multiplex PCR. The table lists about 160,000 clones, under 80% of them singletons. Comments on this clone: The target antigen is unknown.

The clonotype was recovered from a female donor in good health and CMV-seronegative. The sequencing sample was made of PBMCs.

As DNA, the CDR3 is TGCGCCAGCAGCTCCGGGACAGGGAGATGGCATGAGCAGTTCTTC. Amino acids: CASSSGTGRWHEQFF. This rearrangement joins TRBV10-1 to TRBJ2-1, with 9 nucleotides matching TRBD1. Germline V gene data show CDR1 as WNHNN and CDR2 as SYGVQD (reference sequence). This CDR3 comprises 15 residues. V shed 6 bases, J shed 8 bases, and the junction held 11 bases outside the gene matches.